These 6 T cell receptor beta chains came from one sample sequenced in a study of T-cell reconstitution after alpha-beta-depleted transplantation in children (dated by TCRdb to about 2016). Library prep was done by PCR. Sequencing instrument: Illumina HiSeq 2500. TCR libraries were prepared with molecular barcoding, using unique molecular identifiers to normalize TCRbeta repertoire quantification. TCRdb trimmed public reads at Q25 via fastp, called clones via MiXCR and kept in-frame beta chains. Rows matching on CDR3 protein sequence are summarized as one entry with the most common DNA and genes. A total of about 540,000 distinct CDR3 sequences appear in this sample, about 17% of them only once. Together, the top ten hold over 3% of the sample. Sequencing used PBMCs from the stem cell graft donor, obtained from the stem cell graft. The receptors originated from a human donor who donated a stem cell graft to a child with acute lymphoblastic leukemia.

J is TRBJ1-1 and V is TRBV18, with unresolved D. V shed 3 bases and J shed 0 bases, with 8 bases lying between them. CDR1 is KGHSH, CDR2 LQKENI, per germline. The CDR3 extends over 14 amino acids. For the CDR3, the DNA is TGTGCCAGCTCACCCTACGCGGTGAACACTGAAGCTTTCTTT. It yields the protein CASSPYAVNTEAFF.

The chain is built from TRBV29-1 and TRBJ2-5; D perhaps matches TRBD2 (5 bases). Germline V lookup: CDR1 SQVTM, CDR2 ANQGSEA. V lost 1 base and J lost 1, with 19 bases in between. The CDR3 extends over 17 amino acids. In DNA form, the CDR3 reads TGCAGCGTTGAAGTCTCCGTGTCGGAGGCACCCCAAGAGACCCAGTACTTC. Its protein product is CSVEVSVSEAPQETQYF. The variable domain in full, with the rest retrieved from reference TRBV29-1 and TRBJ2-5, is SAVISQKPSRDICQRGTSLTIQCQVDSQVTMMFWYRQQPGQSLTLIATANQGSEATYESGFVIDKFPISRPNLTFSTLTVSNMSPEDSSIYLCSVEVSVSEAPQETQYFGPGTRLLVL.

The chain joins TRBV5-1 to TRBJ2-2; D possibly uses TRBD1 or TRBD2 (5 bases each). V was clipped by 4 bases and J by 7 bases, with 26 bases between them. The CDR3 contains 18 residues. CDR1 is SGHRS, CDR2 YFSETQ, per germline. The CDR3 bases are TGCGCCAGCAGCCTTACATTGGGGACGGTGACAAAAGGCGGGGAGCTGTTTTTT. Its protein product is CASSLTLGTVTKGGELFF.

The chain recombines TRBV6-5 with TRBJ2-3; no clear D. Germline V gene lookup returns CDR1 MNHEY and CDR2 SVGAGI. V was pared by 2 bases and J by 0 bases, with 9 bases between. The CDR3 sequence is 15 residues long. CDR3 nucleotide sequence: TGTGCCAGCAGTTACGGAGCGACTAGCACAGATACGCAGTATTTT. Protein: CASSYGATSTDTQYF.

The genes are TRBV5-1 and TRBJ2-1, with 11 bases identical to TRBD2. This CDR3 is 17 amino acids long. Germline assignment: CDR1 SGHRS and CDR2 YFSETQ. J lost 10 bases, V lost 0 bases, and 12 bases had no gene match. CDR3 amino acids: CASSLASGTSGRREQFF. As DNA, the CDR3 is TGCGCCAGCAGCTTGGCCTCCGGGACTAGCGGTCGACGAGAGCAGTTCTTC.

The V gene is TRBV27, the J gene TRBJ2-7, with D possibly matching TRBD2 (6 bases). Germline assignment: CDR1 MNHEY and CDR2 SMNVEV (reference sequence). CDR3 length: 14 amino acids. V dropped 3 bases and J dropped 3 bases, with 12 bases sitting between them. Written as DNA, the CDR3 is TGTGCCAGCAGTTTCGGAGGGTTTGGCTACGAGCAGTACTTC. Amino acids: CASSFGGFGYEQYF.